This entry concerns a single TCR beta chain. Germline values: CDR1 MNHEY, CDR2 SVGAGI. The V and J ends lost 1 base and 9 bases, in that order; junction bases with no gene match: 6. The CDR3 runs to 15 residues. The entry originates in a study of control samples from healthy donors and cancer patients. The table came from immunoSEQ multiplex PCR; TCRdb's copy has only in-frame clones and leaves some out. Of fewer than 120,000 clones listed, approximately 88% are singletons. The sequence derives from a woman aged 60-70 years with lung cancer. The J gene is TRBJ2-1, the V gene TRBV6-5, with 10 bases matching TRBD2. The sequenced sample consisted of PBMCs. This chain's CDR3 is CASSYLASGSGEQFF. CDR3 coding DNA: TGTGCCAGCAGTTACTTGGCTAGCGGGAGTGGTGAGCAGTTCTTC.